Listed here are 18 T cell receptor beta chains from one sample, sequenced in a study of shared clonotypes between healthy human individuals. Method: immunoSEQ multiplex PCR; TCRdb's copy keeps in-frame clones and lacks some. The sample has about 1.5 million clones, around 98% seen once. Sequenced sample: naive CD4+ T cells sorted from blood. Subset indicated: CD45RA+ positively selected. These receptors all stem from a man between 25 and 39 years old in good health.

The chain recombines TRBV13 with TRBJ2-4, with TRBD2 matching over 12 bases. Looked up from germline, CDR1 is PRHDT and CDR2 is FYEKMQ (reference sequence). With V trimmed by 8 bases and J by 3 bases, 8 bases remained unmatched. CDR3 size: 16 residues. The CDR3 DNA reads TGTGCCAGCGGACCGGGGGGACTAGCGGGCAAAAACATTCAGTACTTC. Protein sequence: CASGPGGLAGKNIQYF.

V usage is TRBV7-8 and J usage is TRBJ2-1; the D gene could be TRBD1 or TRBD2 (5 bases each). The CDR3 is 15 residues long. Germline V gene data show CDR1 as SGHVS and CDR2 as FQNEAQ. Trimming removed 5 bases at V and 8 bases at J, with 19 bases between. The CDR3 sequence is CASSGSRDPRDEQFF. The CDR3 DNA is TGTGCCAGCAGCGGCAGCCGGGACCCAAGGGATGAGCAGTTCTTC.

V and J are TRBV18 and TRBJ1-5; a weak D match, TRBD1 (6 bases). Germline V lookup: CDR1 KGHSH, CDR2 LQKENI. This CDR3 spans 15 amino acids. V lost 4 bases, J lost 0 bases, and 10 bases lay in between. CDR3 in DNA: TGTGCCAGCTCACAACAGGGAGCTAGCAATCAGCCCCAGCATTTT. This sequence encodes CASSQQGASNQPQHF.

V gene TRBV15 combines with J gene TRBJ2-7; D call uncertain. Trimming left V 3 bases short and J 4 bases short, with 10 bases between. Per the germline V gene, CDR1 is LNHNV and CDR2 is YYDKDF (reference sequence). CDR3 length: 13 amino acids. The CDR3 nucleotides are TGTGCCACCAGCAGGGGTTTTGAGTACGAGCAGTACTTC. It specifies CATSRGFEYEQYF.

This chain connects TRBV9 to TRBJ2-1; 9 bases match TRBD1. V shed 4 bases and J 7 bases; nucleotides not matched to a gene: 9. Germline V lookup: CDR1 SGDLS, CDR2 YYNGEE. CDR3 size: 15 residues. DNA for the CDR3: TGTGCCAGCAGCCCTCAAGGACAGGGGCGGAATGAGCAGTTCTTC. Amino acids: CASSPQGQGRNEQFF.

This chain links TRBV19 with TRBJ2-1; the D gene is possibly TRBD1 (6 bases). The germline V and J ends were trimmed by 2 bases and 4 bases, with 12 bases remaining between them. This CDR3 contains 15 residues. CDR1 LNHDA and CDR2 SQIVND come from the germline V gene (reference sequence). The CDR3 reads CASSITGTYYNEQFF. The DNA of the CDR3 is TGTGCCAGTAGTATAACCGGGACATATTACAATGAGCAGTTCTTC. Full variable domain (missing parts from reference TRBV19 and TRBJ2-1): DGGITQSPKYLFRKEGQNVTLSCEQNLNHDAMYWYRQDPGQGLRLIYYSQIVNDFQKGDIAEGYSVSREKKESFPLTVTSAQKNPTAFYLCASSITGTYYNEQFFGPGTRLTVL.

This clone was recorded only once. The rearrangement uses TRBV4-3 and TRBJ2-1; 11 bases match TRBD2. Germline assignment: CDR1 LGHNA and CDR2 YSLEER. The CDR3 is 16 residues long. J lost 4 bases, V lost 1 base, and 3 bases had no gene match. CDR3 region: CASSQGSSGRYNEQFF. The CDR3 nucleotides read TGCGCCAGCAGCCAAGGCTCTAGCGGGAGGTACAATGAGCAGTTCTTC.

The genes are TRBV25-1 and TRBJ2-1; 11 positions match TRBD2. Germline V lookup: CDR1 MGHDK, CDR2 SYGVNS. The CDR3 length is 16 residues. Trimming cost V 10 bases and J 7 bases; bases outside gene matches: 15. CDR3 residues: CATTPHRLAGINEQFF. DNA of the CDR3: TGTGCCACCACGCCCCACCGACTAGCGGGAATAAATGAGCAGTTCTTC.

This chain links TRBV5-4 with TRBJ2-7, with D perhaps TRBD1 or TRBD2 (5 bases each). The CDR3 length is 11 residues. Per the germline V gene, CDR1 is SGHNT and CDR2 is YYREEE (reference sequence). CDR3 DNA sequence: TGTGCAGCCGGGGCCTCCTACGAGCAGTACTTC. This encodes CAAGASYEQYF.

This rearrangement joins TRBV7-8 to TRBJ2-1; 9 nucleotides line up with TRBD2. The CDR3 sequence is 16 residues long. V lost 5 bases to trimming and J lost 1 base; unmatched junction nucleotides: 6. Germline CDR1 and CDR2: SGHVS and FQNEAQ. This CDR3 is CASSRRLADSYNEQFF. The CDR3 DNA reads TGTGCCAGCAGCCGACGACTAGCGGATTCCTACAATGAGCAGTTCTTC.

Here the CDR3 reads CASSRGEGGWNTEAFF. CDR3 DNA sequence: TGCGCCAGCAGCCGCGGGGAGGGGGGTTGGAACACTGAAGCTTTCTTT. This chain links TRBV4-1 with TRBJ1-1, with D perhaps TRBD1 (6 bases). This CDR3 comprises 16 residues. Germline lookup yields CDR1 MGHRA and CDR2 YSYEKL. The V end was cut by 4 bases, the J end by 1 base, with 16 bases between.

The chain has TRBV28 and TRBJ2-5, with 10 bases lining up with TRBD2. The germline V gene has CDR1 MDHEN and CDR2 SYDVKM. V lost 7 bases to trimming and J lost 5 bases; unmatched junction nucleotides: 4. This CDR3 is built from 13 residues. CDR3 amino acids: CASTAGGTETQYF. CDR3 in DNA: TGTGCCAGCACAGCGGGAGGGACGGAGACCCAGTACTTC.

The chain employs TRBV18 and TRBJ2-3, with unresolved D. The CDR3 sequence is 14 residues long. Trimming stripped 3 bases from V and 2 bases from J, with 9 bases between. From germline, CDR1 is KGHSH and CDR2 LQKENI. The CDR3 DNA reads TGTGCCAGCTCACCCCTAGGAGTCACAGATACGCAGTATTTT. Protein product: CASSPLGVTDTQYF.

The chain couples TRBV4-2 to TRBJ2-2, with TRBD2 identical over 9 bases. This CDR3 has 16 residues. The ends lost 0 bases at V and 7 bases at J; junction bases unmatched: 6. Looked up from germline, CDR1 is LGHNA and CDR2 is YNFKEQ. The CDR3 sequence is CASSQDLGTSHGELFF. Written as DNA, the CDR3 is TGTGCCAGCAGCCAAGATCTCGGGACTAGCCACGGGGAGCTGTTTTTT.

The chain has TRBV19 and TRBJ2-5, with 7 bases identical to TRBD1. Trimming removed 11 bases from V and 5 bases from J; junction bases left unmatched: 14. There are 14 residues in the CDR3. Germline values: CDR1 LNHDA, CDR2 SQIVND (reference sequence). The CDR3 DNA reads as TGTGCCTCATCTGGGCAGGGGGTGTCGGAGACCCAGTACTTC. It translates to CASSGQGVSETQYF.

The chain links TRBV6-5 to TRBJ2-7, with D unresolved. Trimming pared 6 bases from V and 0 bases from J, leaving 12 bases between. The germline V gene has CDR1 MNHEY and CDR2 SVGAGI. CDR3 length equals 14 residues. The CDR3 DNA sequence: TGTGCCAGCAGGGCATCGGCCCTCTCCTACGAGCAGTACTTC. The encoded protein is CASRASALSYEQYF.

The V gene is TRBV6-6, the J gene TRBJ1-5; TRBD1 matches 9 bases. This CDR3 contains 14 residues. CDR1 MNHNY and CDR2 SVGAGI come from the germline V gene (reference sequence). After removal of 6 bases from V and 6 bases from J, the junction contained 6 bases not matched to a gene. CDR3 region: CASRAQGQGQPQHF. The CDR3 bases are TGTGCCAGCAGAGCCCAGGGACAGGGTCAGCCCCAGCATTTT.

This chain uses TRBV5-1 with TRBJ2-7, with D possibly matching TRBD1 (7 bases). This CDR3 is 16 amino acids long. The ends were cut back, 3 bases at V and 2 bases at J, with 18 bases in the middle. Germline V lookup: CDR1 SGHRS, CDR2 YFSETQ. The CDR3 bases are TGCGCCAGCAGCTCGTTTTGGGGGGACAGTGCCTACGAGCAGTACTTC. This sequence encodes CASSSFWGDSAYEQYF.